This TCR beta chain appears in the sequencing data of a study of a mutant IDH1 vaccine in newly diagnosed glioma. In the study overall: Investigators started vaccination 4-6 weeks after radiotherapy alone, or with temozolomide cycles. Patients under treatment included roughly 60% males and about 38% females and had a mean age of roughly 43 years. Study-wide findings and caveats: Seemingly, top peripheral T cell clonotype changes bore no relation to pseudoprogression. Vaccine-induced immune responses were detected in approximately 93% of patients.

Indicated time point: week 35, safety follow-up. Each dose of the vaccine consisted of 300 ug of mutant IDH1 20-mer peptide, with topical imiquimod. The data were produced by immunoSEQ multiplex PCR, yet TCRdb's version contains in-frame clones alone and is incomplete. This sample yields 35,000 to 50,000 clones, of which 80% to 95% are seen a single time; around 2% belongs to the top ten. Trimming removed 3 bases at V and 6 bases at J, with 19 bases between. The CDR3 consists of 15 residues. Germline V lookup: CDR1 SGDLS, CDR2 YYNGEE. This clone came up a few times. The target antigen is unknown. The sample was PBMCs, taken from a glioma patient whose treatment included an IDH1 peptide vaccine. This sequence was found in a man aged 50-59 years with glioma. This sequence joins TRBV9 and TRBJ2-7; TRBD2 is a possible D gene (5 bases). DNA for the CDR3: TGTGCCAGCAGCGCAGAGGCAGGCACGAGCGGCGAGCAGTACTTC. Its protein product is CASSAEAGTSGEQYF.